This paragraph covers one T cell receptor (beta chain) sequence. Its target is unknown. Primers: 60 Vbeta forward and 13 Jbeta reverse. TCRdb's copy holds only in-frame clones and misses some; the assay was immunoSEQ multiplex PCR. This sample has approximately 140,000 clones, with roughly three quarters found just once. The record originates from a study of cytomegalovirus exposure and HLA in healthy donors. The study, taken as a whole, reports: An ancestry cluster, one associated with Asian ancestry, reportedly showed fewer N-insertions than the approximately 700-donor mean in a later analysis. Immune exposure information available was restricted to CMV serostatus. Researchers reported that a few CMV-associated chains were confirmed in vitro as CMV antigen-specific. The classifier reportedly diagnosed cytomegalovirus status with high sensitivity and specificity.

V was cut by 5 bases and J by 0 bases, with 8 bases left in between. The CDR3 has 15 residues. CDR1 and CDR2 from the germline V gene are MNHNS and SASEGT. The sequenced sample consisted of PBMCs. J is TRBJ2-6 and V is TRBV6-1; no reliable D call. The sequence derives from a woman aged 50 to 60 in good health and CMV-seronegative. The CDR3 DNA follows: TGTGCCAGCAGTAGATACACCTCTGGGGCCAACGTCCTGACTTTC. It translates to CASSRYTSGANVLTF.